What follows are 4 T cell receptor beta chains derived from one specimen sequenced in a study of blood T cell repertoires in COVID-19. Assay used: immunoSEQ multiplex PCR; TCRdb lists only in-frame clones, some missing. The data contain 300,000 to 400,000 clones, about 88% of them singletons. The sample was peripheral blood. The receptors stem from a human donor in a cohort sampled during active COVID-19.

This rearrangement joins TRBV5-6 to TRBJ1-5, with 8 positions matching TRBD1. CDR3 size: 14 residues. The germline V gene encodes CDR1 SGHDT and CDR2 YYEEEE. The V segment lost 4 bases and the J segment 7 bases; nucleotides outside the gene matches: 7. CDR3 sequence: CASSVQGAGQPQHF. In DNA, the CDR3 is TGTGCCAGCAGCGTCCAGGGGGCAGGACAGCCCCAGCATTTT.

V and J are TRBV7-8 and TRBJ2-2; D is undetermined. Germline CDR1 and CDR2: SGHVS and FQNEAQ. V was clipped by 6 bases and J by 1 base, with 9 bases between them. The length of the CDR3 is 14 residues. CDR3 coding DNA: TGTGCCAGCAGACGTAGTGGGAACACCGGGGAGCTGTTTTTT. Its translation is CASRRSGNTGELFF. Full variable domain (outside the CDR3, taken from reference TRBV7-8 and TRBJ2-2): GAGVSQSPRYKVAKRGQDVALRCDPISGHVSLFWYQQALGQGPEFLTYFQNEAQLDKSGLPSDRFFAERPEGSVSTLKIQRTQQEDSAVYLCASRRSGNTGELFFGEGSRLTVL.

The rearrangement uses TRBV5-5 and TRBJ2-7; TRBD2 aligns across 16 bases. Germline CDR1 reads SGHKS; CDR2 reads YYEKEE (reference sequence). The CDR3 runs to 16 residues. V shed 3 bases, J shed 3 bases, and the junction held 3 bases outside the gene matches. The CDR3 region is CASSWGLAGGNYEQYF. The CDR3 region has the DNA TGTGCCAGCAGCTGGGGACTAGCGGGAGGGAACTACGAGCAGTACTTC.

This chain connects TRBV28 to TRBJ1-1; 8 positions match TRBD1. The CDR3 consists of 16 residues. After removal of 3 bases from V and 4 bases from J, the junction contained 10 bases not matched to a gene. CDR1 is MDHEN and CDR2 is SYDVKM in the germline V gene. CDR3 loop: CASSLTGESRSTEAFF. CDR3 nucleotides: TGTGCCAGCAGTTTGACAGGGGAATCCCGGAGCACTGAAGCTTTCTTT. The complete variable domain, with remaining parts taken from reference TRBV28 and TRBJ1-1, reads DVKVTQSSRYLVKRTGEKVFLECVQDMDHENMFWYRQDPGLGLRLIYFSYDVKMKEKGDIPEGYSVSREKKERFSLILESASTNQTSMYLCASSLTGESRSTEAFFGQGTRLTVV.